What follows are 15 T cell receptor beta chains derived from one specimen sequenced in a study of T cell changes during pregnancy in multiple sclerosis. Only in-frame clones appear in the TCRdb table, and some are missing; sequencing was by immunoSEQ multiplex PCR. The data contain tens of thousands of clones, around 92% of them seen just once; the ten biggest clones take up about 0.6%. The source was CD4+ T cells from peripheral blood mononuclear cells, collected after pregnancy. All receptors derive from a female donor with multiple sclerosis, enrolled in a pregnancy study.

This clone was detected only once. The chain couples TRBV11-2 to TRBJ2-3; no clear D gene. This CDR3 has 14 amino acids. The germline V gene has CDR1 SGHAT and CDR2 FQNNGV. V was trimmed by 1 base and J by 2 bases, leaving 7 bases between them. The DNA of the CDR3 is TGTGCCAGCAGCTTAGTTGTGTACACAGATACGCAGTATTTT. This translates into CASSLVVYTDTQYF.

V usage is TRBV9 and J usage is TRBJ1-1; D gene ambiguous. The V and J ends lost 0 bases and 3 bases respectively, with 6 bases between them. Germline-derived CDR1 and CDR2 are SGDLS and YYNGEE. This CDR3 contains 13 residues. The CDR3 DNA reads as TGTGCCAGCAGCGTAGCACGGGACACTGAAGCTTTCTTT. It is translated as CASSVARDTEAFF.

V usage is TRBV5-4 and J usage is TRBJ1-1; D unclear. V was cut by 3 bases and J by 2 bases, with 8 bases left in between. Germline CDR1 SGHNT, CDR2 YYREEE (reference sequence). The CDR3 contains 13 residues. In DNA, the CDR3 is TGTGCCAGCAGCTCGCCAGAAAACACTGAAGCTTTCTTT. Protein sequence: CASSSPENTEAFF. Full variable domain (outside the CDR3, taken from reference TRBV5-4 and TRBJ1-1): ETGVTQSPTHLIKTRGQQVTLRCSSQSGHNTVSWYQQALGQGPQFIFQYYREEENGRGNFPPRFSGLQFPNYSSELNVNALELDDSALYLCASSSPENTEAFFGQGTRLTVV.

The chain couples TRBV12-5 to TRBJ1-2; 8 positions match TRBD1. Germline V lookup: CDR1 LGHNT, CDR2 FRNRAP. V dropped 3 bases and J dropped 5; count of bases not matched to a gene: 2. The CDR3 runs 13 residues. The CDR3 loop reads CASGFGTGYGYTF. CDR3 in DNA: TGTGCTAGTGGTTTCGGGACAGGTTATGGCTACACCTTC.

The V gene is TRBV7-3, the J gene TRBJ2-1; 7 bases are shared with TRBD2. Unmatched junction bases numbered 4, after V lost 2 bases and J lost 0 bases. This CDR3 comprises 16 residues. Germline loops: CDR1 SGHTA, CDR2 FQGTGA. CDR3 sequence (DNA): TGTGCCAGCAGCTTAGGTGCGGGGGACTCCTACAATGAGCAGTTCTTC. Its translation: CASSLGAGDSYNEQFF.

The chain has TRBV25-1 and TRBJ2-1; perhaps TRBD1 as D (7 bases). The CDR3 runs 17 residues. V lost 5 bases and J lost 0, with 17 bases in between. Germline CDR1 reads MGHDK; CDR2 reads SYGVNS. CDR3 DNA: TGTGCCAGCAGTTCACTAGGAGGGGGCAGCTCCTACAATGAGCAGTTCTTC. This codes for CASSSLGGGSSYNEQFF.

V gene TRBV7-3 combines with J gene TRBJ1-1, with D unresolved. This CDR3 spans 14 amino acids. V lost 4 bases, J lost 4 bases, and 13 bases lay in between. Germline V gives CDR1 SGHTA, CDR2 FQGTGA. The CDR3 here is CASSSVRVRTEAFF. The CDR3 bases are TGTGCCAGCAGCTCAGTCCGGGTCCGCACTGAAGCTTTCTTT.

CDR3 amino acids: CASSLLAGGGTDTQYF. In DNA, the CDR3 is TGTGCCAGCAGCTTACTAGCGGGGGGGGGTACAGATACGCAGTATTTT. V and J are TRBV7-2 and TRBJ2-3; 12 nucleotides line up with TRBD2. Germline trimming cut 2 bases from V and 3 bases from J; bases unmatched to any gene: 3. Germline loops: CDR1 SGHTA, CDR2 FQGNSA. There are 16 residues in the CDR3. The whole variable domain, filled in from reference TRBV7-2 and TRBJ2-3, reads GAGVSQSPSNKVTEKGKDVELRCDPISGHTALYWYRQSLGQGLEFLIYFQGNSAPDKSGLPSDRFSAERTGGSVSTLTIQRTQQEDSAVYLCASSLLAGGGTDTQYFGPGTRLTVL.

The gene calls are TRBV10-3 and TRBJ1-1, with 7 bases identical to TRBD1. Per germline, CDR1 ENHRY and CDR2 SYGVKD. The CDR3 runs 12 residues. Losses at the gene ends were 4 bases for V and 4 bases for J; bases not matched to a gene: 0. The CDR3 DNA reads TGTGCCATCAGTGGACAGGGCACTGAAGCTTTCTTT. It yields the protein CAISGQGTEAFF.

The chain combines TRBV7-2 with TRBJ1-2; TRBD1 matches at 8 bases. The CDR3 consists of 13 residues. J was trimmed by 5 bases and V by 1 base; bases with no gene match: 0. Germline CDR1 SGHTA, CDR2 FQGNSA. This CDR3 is CASSLDRGYGYTF. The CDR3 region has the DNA TGTGCCAGCAGCTTAGACAGGGGGTATGGCTACACCTTC.

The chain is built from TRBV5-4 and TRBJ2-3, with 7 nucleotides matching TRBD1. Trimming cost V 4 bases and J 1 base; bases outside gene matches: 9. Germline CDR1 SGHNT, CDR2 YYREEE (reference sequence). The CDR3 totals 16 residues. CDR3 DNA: TGTGCCAGCAGCATGAACAGGGGTTTCGGCACAGATACGCAGTATTTT. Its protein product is CASSMNRGFGTDTQYF. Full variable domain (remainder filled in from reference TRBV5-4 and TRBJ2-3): ETGVTQSPTHLIKTRGQQVTLRCSSQSGHNTVSWYQQALGQGPQFIFQYYREEENGRGNFPPRFSGLQFPNYSSELNVNALELDDSALYLCASSMNRGFGTDTQYFGPGTRLTVL.

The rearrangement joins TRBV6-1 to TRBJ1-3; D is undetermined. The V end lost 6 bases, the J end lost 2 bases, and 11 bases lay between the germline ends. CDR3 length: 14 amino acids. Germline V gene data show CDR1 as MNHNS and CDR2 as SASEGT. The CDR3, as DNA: TGTGCCAGCAGGAGTGGGCAGGCTGGAAACACCATATATTTT. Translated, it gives CASRSGQAGNTIYF.

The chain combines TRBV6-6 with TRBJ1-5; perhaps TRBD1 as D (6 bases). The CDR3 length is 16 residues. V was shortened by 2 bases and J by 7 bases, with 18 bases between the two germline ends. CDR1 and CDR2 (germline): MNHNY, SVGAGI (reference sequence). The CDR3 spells CASSYGGADITQPQHF. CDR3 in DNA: TGTGCCAGCAGTTACGGGGGGGCGGATATTACACAGCCCCAGCATTTT.

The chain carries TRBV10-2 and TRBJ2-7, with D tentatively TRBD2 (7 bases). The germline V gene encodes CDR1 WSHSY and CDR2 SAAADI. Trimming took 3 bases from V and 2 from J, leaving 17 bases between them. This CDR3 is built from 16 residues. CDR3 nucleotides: TGCGCCAGCAGTGAAGGGGGGGGGCTTGTTACCTACGAGCAGTACTTC. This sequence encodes CASSEGGGLVTYEQYF.

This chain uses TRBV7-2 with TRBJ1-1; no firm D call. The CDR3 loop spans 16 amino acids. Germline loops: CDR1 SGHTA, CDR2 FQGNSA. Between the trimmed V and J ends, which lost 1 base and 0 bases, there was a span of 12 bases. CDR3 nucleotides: TGTGCCAGCAGCTTAGGGCGGCCCCTAATGAACACTGAAGCTTTCTTT. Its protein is CASSLGRPLMNTEAFF. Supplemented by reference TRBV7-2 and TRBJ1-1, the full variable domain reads GAGVSQSPSNKVTEKGKDVELRCDPISGHTALYWYRQSLGQGLEFLIYFQGNSAPDKSGLPSDRFSAERTGGSVSTLTIQRTQQEDSAVYLCASSLGRPLMNTEAFFGQGTRLTVV.